The sequence of this TCR beta chain was determined in a study of blood T cell repertoires in COVID-19. Study-level background: Researchers got acute and convalescent COVID-19 samples from the United States, Italy and Spain. T cells, B-cell-depleted T cells, or PBMCs supplied cDNA or gDNA.

Per the original data handling: Amplification of reference gene primers provided the estimated nucleated cell counts. Produced via immunoSEQ multiplex PCR; TCRdb's table is partial and in-frame only. V, J and clone size are those of that table, while D and trimming were read from the DNA. The sample holds about 96,000 clones, around three quarters seen once. Trimming at V came to 4 bases and at J to 0 bases, leaving 10 bases not matched to a gene. The CDR3 is 17 amino acids. CDR1 SGHTS and CDR2 YDEGEE come from the germline V gene. This chain connects TRBV5-8 to TRBJ1-3, with 7 bases lining up with TRBD1. The clonotype originates from a man in his fifties or sixties who had recovered from COVID-19. The sequenced sample was peripheral blood. The CDR3: CASSPQRQGRSGNTIYF. Here the CDR3 DNA reads TGTGCCAGCAGCCCCCAACGACAGGGACGCTCTGGAAACACCATATATTTT. The variable domain in full, with the rest retrieved from reference TRBV5-8 and TRBJ1-3, is EAGVTQSPTHLIKTRGQQATLRCSPISGHTSVYWYQQALGLGLQFLLWYDEGEERNRGNFPPRFSGRQFPNYSSELNVNALELEDSALYLCASSPQRQGRSGNTIYFGEGSWLTVV.